This TCR beta chain was sequenced during a study of shared clonotypes between healthy human individuals. This clone was picked up one time. Assay used: immunoSEQ multiplex PCR; TCRdb lists only in-frame clones, some missing. Here the sample spans 85,000 to 100,000 clones, approximately 70% being singletons. The length of the CDR3 is 15 residues. Germline V CDR1 and CDR2: MNHNS, SASEGT. V lost 2 bases and J lost 9; bases outside the gene matches: 7. The sequence was collected from a man in his thirties or forties in good health. Sequencing input: memory CD8+ T cells sorted from blood. Subset denoted: CD45RO+ cells pooled with CCR7-negative TemRA cells. This chain links TRBV6-1 with TRBJ2-1, with 10 positions matching TRBD2. CDR3 region: CASSESGRALGEQFF. CDR3 sequence (DNA): TGTGCCAGCAGTGAAAGCGGGAGGGCCCTCGGTGAGCAGTTCTTC.